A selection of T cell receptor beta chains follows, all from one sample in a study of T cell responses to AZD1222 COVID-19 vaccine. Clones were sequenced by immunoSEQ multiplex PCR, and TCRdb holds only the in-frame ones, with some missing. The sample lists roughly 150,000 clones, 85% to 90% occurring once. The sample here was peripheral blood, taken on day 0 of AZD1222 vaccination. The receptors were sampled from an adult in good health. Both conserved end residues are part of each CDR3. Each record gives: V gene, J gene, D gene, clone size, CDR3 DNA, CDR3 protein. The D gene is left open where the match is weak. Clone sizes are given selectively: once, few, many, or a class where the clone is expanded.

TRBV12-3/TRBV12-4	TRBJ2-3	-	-	TGTGCCAGCAGTTTTCGGGCGGGGGATACGCAGTATTTT	CASSFRAGDTQYF
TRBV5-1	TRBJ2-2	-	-	TGCGCCAGCAGCTTTCTTCAACCGAACACCGGGGAGCTGTTTTTT	CASSFLQPNTGELFF
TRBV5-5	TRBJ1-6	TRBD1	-	TGTGCCAGCAGCTTGGACGACAGGGCGGCTTCACCCCTCCACTTT	CASSLDDRAASPLHF
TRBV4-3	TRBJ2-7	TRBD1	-	TGCGCCAGCAGCCAAGATATAGGGGGCTTGGGCGGGGAGCAGTACTTC	CASSQDIGGLGGEQYF
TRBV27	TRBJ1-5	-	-	TGTGCCAGCACCCTATCGGGAGGAAATCAGCCCCAGCATTTT	CASTLSGGNQPQHF
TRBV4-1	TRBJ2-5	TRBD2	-	TGCGCCAGCAGCCAAGTAGGACTAGCGGGGCGGGAGACCCAGTACTTC	CASSQVGLAGRETQYF
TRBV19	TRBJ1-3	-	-	TGTGCCACCAGGACCCCGGGGACGTTCTCTGGAAACACCATATATTTT	CATRTPGTFSGNTIYF
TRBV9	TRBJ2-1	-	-	TGTGCCAGCAGCGTCCCCCGCGGGCCCTACAATGAGCAGTTCTTC	CASSVPRGPYNEQFF
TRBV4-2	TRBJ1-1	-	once	TGTGCCAGCAGCCAAGGCGCACAGTGGGAAGCTTTCTTT	CASSQGAQWEAFF
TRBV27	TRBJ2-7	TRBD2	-	TGTGCCAGCAGTTTTTCGCTAGCGGGGGAGACCTACGAGCAGTACTTC	CASSFSLAGETYEQYF
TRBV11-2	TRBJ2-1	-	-	TGTGCCAGCAGCTCGGGGGGCCTGGATGAGCAGTTCTTC	CASSSGGLDEQFF
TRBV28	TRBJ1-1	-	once	TGTGCCAGCAGGGGCCCTATGAACACTGAAGCTTTCTTT	CASRGPMNTEAFF
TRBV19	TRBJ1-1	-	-	TGTGCCAGTAGCCCGACACTTATGAACACTGAAGCTTTCTTT	CASSPTLMNTEAFF
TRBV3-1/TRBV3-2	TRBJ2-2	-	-	TGTGCCAGCAGCCACTTTAACCTAGGTTTTGGGGCCGGGGAGCTGTTTTTT	CASSHFNLGFGAGELFF
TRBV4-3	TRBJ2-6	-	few	TGCGCCAGCAGCCTGGCCCGCTCTGGGGCCAACGTCCTGACTTTC	CASSLARSGANVLTF
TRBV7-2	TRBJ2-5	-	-	TGTGCCAGCAGCCCAGGAGGGGTGGGGGAGACCCAGTACTTC	CASSPGGVGETQYF
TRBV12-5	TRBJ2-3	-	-	TGTGCTAGTGGGACAGGGCCTAGCGCAGATACGCAGTATTTT	CASGTGPSADTQYF
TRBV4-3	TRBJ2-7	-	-	TGCGCCAGCAGCCAAGATTGGAAAGGGGCTACCGTCGGAGGCGAGCAGTACTTC	CASSQDWKGATVGGEQYF
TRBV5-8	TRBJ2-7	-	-	TGTGCCAGCAGCCCAGGCTGGAAATCCTACGAGCAGTACTTC	CASSPGWKSYEQYF
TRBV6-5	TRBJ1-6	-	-	TGTGCCAGCAGTTACCTAGGGAATTCACCCCTCCACTTT	CASSYLGNSPLHF
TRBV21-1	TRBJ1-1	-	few	TGTGCCAGCAGCTACGAACACAGGGTCGCTTGGACTGAAGCTTTCTTT	CASSYEHRVAWTEAFF
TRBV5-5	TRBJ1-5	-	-	TGTGCCAGCAGCTTGGTGAGCACTAGCAATCAGCCCCAGCATTTT	CASSLVSTSNQPQHF
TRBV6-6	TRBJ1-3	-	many	TGTGCCGCCGGCAGGGTCTCTGGAAACACCATATATTTT	CAAGRVSGNTIYF
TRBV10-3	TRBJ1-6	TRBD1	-	TGTGCCATCAGTGAGCGACAGGGCGATTCACCCCTCCACTTT	CAISERQGDSPLHF
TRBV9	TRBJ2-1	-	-	TGTGCCAGCAGCGTAGTTTTCGGCAATGAGCAGTTCTTC	CASSVVFGNEQFF
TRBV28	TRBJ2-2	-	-	TGTGCCAGCAGTCAATTGACTAGTTCAAACACCGGGGAGCTGTTTTTT	CASSQLTSSNTGELFF
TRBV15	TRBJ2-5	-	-	TGTGCCACCAGCAGAGCAGGGTACGGAGAAGAGACCCAGTACTTC	CATSRAGYGEETQYF
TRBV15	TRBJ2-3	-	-	TGTGCCACCAGGTCGGGCACCGTGGCAGATACGCAGTATTTT	CATRSGTVADTQYF
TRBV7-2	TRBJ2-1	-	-	TGTGCCAGCAGCCCAGGGGAGGGGATCGCCTACAATGAGCAGTTCTTC	CASSPGEGIAYNEQFF
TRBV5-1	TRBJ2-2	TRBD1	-	TGCGCCAGCAGCTGGACAGGGGGCAGCACCGGGGAGCTGTTTTTT	CASSWTGGSTGELFF
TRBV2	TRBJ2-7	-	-	TGTGCCAGCAGTGAAGCAGACTTGGGGGAGCAGTACTTC	CASSEADLGEQYF
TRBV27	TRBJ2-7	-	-	TGTGCCAGCAGTTTCGGGAGAGCTCACTCCTACGAGCAGTACTTC	CASSFGRAHSYEQYF
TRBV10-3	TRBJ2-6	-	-	TGTGCCATCAGTGATTTCGAGGTACCCAACTCTGGGGCCAACGTCCTGACTTTC	CAISDFEVPNSGANVLTF
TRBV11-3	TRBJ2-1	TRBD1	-	TGTGCCAGCAGCTTAACAGGGGCCGGCGCCTACAATGAGCAGTTCTTC	CASSLTGAGAYNEQFF
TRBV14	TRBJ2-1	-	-	TGTGCCAGCAGCCCGGTTCCCTACAATGAGCAGTTCTTC	CASSPVPYNEQFF
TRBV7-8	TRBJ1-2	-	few	TGTGCCAGCAGCGAGCCCGAACAACCTAACTATGGCTACACCTTC	CASSEPEQPNYGYTF
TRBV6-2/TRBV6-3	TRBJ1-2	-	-	TGTGCCAGCAGTTACGGGGATTGGTATGGCTACACCTTC	CASSYGDWYGYTF
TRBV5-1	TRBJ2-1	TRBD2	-	TGCGCCAGCAGCCCTAGCGGGCGAGCTAACAATGAGCAGTTCTTC	CASSPSGRANNEQFF
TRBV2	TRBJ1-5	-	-	TGTGCCAGCAGTGAAAACATTCAGCCCCAGCATTTT	CASSENIQPQHF
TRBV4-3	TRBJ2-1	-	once	TGCGCCAGCAGCCAAGCAGACAGGTACAATGAGCAGTTCTTC	CASSQADRYNEQFF
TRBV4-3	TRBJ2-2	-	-	TGCGCCAGCAGCCAAGCCCGGGACGGAAACACCGGGGAGCTGTTTTTT	CASSQARDGNTGELFF
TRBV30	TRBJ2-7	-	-	TGTGCCTGGAAGAGGATGGGGGGCGAGCAGTACTTC	CAWKRMGGEQYF
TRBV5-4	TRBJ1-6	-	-	TGTGCCAGCAGCTTGAACATCGAGAGCTCCTATAATTCACCCCTCCACTTT	CASSLNIESSYNSPLHF
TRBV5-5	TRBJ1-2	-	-	TGTGCCAGCAGCTTGGTTTGGACCTATGCTAACTATGGCTACACCTTC	CASSLVWTYANYGYTF
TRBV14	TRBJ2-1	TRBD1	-	TGTGCCAGCAGCCAAGATCTGTCAGGGGGCGTCTACAATGAGCAGTTCTTC	CASSQDLSGGVYNEQFF
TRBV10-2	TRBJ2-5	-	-	TGCGCCAGCAGCGGGATGAATCGTCCTGGGGCGGTAAAGACCCAGTACTTC	CASSGMNRPGAVKTQYF
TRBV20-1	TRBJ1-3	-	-	TGCAGTGCAAGTGAAGGGGTATACTCTGGAAACACCATATATTTT	CSASEGVYSGNTIYF
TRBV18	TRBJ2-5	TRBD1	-	TGTGCCAGCTCACCGGACAGGGGGGAATTCCAAGAGACCCAGTACTTC	CASSPDRGEFQETQYF
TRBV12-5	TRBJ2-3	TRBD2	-	TGTGCTAGTGGCACAAAGCGGGGGGGCACAGATACGCAGTATTTT	CASGTKRGGTDTQYF
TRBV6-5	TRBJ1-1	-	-	TGTGCCAGCAAGTCACTCAACGGAGGTGAAGCTTTCTTT	CASKSLNGGEAFF
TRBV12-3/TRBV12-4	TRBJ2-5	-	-	TGTGCCAGCAGTTCGGAGGGATTGGAGACCCAGTACTTC	CASSSEGLETQYF
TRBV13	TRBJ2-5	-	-	TGTGCCAGCAGCCCCTATGGCGATAGCGGAAAGCAAGAGACCCAGTACTTC	CASSPYGDSGKQETQYF
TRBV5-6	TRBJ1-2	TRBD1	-	TGTGCCAGCAGCGGGGGACAGGGAGGTTATGGCTACACCTTC	CASSGGQGGYGYTF
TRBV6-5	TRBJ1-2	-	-	TGTGCCAGCAGTTACTCTTCAGGGCTCTATGGCTACACCTTC	CASSYSSGLYGYTF
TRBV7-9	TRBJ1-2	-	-	TGTGCCAGCAGCCCAGGGAATCAGGGAGATGGCTACACCTTC	CASSPGNQGDGYTF
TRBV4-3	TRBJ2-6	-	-	TGCGCCAGCAGCCAAGATAGGGGACGGCACTCTGGGGCCAACGTCCTGACTTTC	CASSQDRGRHSGANVLTF
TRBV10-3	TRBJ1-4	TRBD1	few	TGTGCCATCAGAGATGGGACAGGGGATGAAAAACTGTTTTTT	CAIRDGTGDEKLFF